The rows below give T cell receptor beta chains drawn from one sample of a study of CD8+ T cells in alopecia areata. The protocol was immunoSEQ multiplex PCR, while the TCRdb copy is restricted to in-frame clones and leaves out a portion. Here the sample spans about 210,000 clones, about 50% being singletons. Specimen: CD4+ T cells sorted from blood, collected at week 4, from a patient treated with tofacitinib. Every receptor here comes from a human donor with alopecia areata. Each CDR3 is given without its conserved first and last residue. Clone size is stated in some rows and not others, as once, few, many or a class when expanded.

J gene	V gene	clone size	CDR3 protein
TRBJ2-3	TRBV4-3	once	ASSQVASSSVGAQY
TRBJ2-1	TRBV29-1	.	SVTTGQPNNEQF
TRBJ2-6	TRBV29-1	few	SVGFLSGANVLT
TRBJ2-1	TRBV7-2	.	ASSLSIDNEQF
TRBJ1-6	TRBV2	.	ASTTGENKPLH
TRBJ1-6	TRBV27	.	ASSLPPGGPLH
TRBJ1-1	TRBV29-1	.	SVRQSTEAF
TRBJ1-1	TRBV6-5	.	ASRRGRETEAF
TRBJ1-5	TRBV19	once	ASSGFNQPQH
TRBJ2-3	TRBV5-4	.	ASSLGQREDTQY
TRBJ1-1	TRBV29-1	.	SVAAHRGAAF
TRBJ1-2	TRBV2	.	ASSRTGYGYT
TRBJ1-1	TRBV5-1	.	ASGLPQGTEAF
TRBJ2-4	TRBV7-2	.	ASSSLTGARNIQY
TRBJ1-2	TRBV6-5	few	ASSSYDTTGYT
TRBJ2-7	TRBV6-1	.	ASMASPHHEQY
TRBJ1-2	TRBV30	.	AWSGVPNYGYT
TRBJ2-2	TRBV6-6	few	ASSIQGLSTGELF
TRBJ2-1	TRBV30	.	AWSAPGTGTYNEQF
TRBJ2-5	TRBV15	once	ATSRAGETQY
TRBJ1-4	TRBV18	few	ASSPSRGEKLF
TRBJ1-4	TRBV29-1	few	STRGTLVGEKLF
TRBJ2-5	TRBV25-1	.	ASSVAGGPGTQY
TRBJ1-2	TRBV30	.	AWTEANYGYT
TRBJ1-6	TRBV6-6	.	ASSSGRPSDSPLH
TRBJ2-6	TRBV6-1	few	ASSGISGANVLT